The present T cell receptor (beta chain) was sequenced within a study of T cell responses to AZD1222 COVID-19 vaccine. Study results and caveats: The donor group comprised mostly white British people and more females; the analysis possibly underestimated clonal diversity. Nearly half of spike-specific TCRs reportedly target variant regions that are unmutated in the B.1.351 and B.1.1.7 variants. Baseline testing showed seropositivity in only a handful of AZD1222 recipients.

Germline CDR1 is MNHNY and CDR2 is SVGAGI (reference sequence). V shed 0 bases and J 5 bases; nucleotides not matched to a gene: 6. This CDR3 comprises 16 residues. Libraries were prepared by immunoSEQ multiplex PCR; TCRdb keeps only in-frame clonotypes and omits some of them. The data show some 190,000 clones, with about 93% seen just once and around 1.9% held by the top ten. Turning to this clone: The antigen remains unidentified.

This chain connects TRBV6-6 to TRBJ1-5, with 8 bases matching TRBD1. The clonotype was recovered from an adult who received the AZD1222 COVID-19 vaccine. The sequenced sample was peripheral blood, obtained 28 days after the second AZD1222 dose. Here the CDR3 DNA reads TGTGCCAGCAGTTACTCTCGGACAGGGACGGATCAGCCCCAGCATTTT. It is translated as CASSYSRTGTDQPQHF.